This T cell receptor (beta chain) was found in a study of shared T cell receptors in the human thymus (dated by TCRdb to the early 2020s). At the level of the whole study: The study examined how self-reactive, shared T-cell receptor alpha chains are generated in the human thymus.

Library generation was performed with the immunoSEQ multiplex PCR assay. In TCRdb, the immuneACCESS table is reduced to in-frame sequences with V and J assigned. These tables do not hold every clone; where another copy was compared, an unresolved V gene accounts for under half, and the others remain unexplained. Here the sample has about 710,000 clones; more than 75% occur a single time. 0.0094% of the sample is in the top ten clones. Trimming costs V 5 bases and J 1 base, and their ends lie 17 bases apart. Per the germline V gene, MDHEN is the CDR1 and SYDVKM is the CDR2. Its CDR3 holds 16 amino acids, cysteine through phenylalanine. Kept here is only the CDR3 DNA, which spans 48 bases and is read in frame from base 1. With regard to this clone: Its recognized antigen is unknown. No quality values exist for individual bases; no much larger clone is one base distant.

The sample also formed part of further work on human thymus T cells. Looking at the second paper: Immunologically healthy infants undergoing open corrective cardiac surgery for congenital heart defects in Finland were used as donors. The thymus tissue came from surgical resects taken out during corrective cardiac surgery. Biased V and J gene segment usage appeared to be present in both thymic and peripheral blood repertoires. The related research found that thymic TCR repertoires overlapped highly between unrelated individuals. TCR alpha and beta repertoires from roughly eight infant thymus samples and a few related peripheral blood samples were characterized in the study. The cohort included about 6 male and a couple of female infants, with donor ages spanning 7 to 244 days. Thymocytes were freed from the tissue by mechanical means and kept at -70 degrees C as pellets of roughly 9-34 million cells. A QIAsymphony instrument was used to extract genomic DNA from the frozen cell pellets. The immunoSEQ multiplex PCR assay was used to amplify the TCRB and TCRAD loci from a standardized amount of quality-controlled genomic DNA. The amplicons covered the V(D)J region and were long enough to include the CDR3 and to identify the V and J genes. Through the commercial immunoSEQ service, the amplicons were sequenced on an Illumina platform. Primer bias and sequencing errors were corrected as previously described, and TCRAD and TCRB definitions were based on the IMGT database. The repertoires were analysed using immunoSEQ Analyzer 3.0 and VDJTools for basic statistics, V/J segment usage, diversity estimates, rarefaction and pairwise overlap. To estimate diversity, the Chao1, ChaoE, Efron-Thisted, Shannon and inverse Simpson indices were applied, and diversity was also estimated on datasets down-sampled to the smallest sample. Repertoire overlap used strict matching of CDR3 nucleotide sequence, V gene and J gene, with Jaccard-based multidimensional scaling clustering. On average, thymus samples gave 800,000 or so unique TCRB clonotypes, whereas blood samples gave around 80,000.

Sequenced sample: thymocytes. This receptor was obtained from a boy in the first two years of life with a congenital heart defect. Donor details come from another sample of the same person, matched by shared clones. The rearrangement combines TRBV28 with TRBJ1-2; 5 matching bases give a weak D call of TRBD1. The sequenced DNA is TGTGCCAGCAGTAGAGGGAGGGGCGCGAATAACTATGGCTACACCTTC. It encodes CASSRGRGANNYGYTF.